This T cell receptor beta chain was sequenced for a study of PD-L1 blockade in urothelial cancer (dated by TCRdb to about 2017). About the study as a whole: All patients started therapy around 2014 and received atezolizumab 1,200 mg intravenously every 3 weeks. Progression-free survival longer than 6 months counted as durable clinical benefit, and TCR features were additionally tested against both progression-free and overall survival. Somatic, immune and clinical correlates of response to PD-L1 blockade with atezolizumab in urothelial cancer were the focus of an exploratory multi-omic analysis. Blood samples were analyzed at two time points: 3 weeks after treatment start (second dose) and 6 weeks after treatment start. Some 29 patients had pretreatment blood TCR-seq, 24 had at least one posttreatment blood collection, and 24 had tumor TCR-seq. Pretreatment tumor samples and matched peripheral blood, collected serially before and after atezolizumab treatment, underwent TCR sequencing. Twenty-five of 29 patients were identified as males with urothelial cancer of bladder origin, and a prior smoking history was reported by 18 of 29 patients. An ECOG performance status of 0 or 1 was recorded for the patients, and 0 to 3 prior chemotherapy regimens had been received by the patients. Whole exome sequencing and RNA sequencing of pretreatment tumors were performed alongside TCR sequencing in the same patients. Durable clinical benefit was achieved by nine patients but not by the remaining 20. A median of about 150,000 T cells and tens of thousands of unique TCRs was obtained from blood samples, and a median clonality of 0.080 was observed. The research as a whole found: At 3 weeks after the start of treatment, tumor-associated TCR clones in peripheral blood had expanded more in patients with durable benefit (n of about 22, p = 0.022). Because of the small sample size (n ≈ 28) and the many exploratory analyses performed, the results are intended to be regarded as hypothesis-generating. Improved progression-free and overall survival was found to be associated with pretreatment peripheral blood TCR clonality below the median.

Synthetic TCR analog templates were spiked into each PCR to estimate absolute template abundance from read counts. TCRbeta CDR3 regions were amplified from genomic DNA with bias-controlled V and J gene primers using the immunoSEQ assay. Sequencing of rearranged TCRbeta segments was done at approximately 20X coverage. Concerning the study's data processing: Clustering was used to correct sequencing errors, and CDR3s were annotated against IMGT so that V, D and J genes could be assigned. Out-of-frame and stop-codon sequences were excluded, and only productive TCRbeta rearrangements were used in downstream analyses. Clonality was calculated as one minus the Shannon entropy normalized by the log of the number of unique productive sequences. Fisher's exact test with Benjamini-Hochberg correction, using a cutoff of adjusted p below 0.01, was how clones that differed between time points or between blood and tumor were identified. Imported from immuneACCESS, the table was reduced by TCRdb to in-frame sequences with V and J called. These copies leave out some clones; in studies compared against another copy, an unresolved V gene accounts for under half, and the cause of the remainder is not known. That table supplies the V and J calls and clone size; D and trimming were determined from the DNA. A total of some 47,000 clones appear in this sample, roughly four fifths of them only once. The ten largest make up less than 3.5% of the sample.

In regard to this clone: Its recognized antigen is unknown. Base qualities are not provided; no much larger clone lies one nucleotide away.

Reading from cysteine to phenylalanine, the CDR3 counts 13 amino acids. The DNA shown is the 39-base CDR3, in frame from base 1. Sequences MDHEN (CDR1) and SYDVKM (CDR2) are obtained from the germline V gene. The junction shows trimming of 7 bases on V and 2 bases on J, plus 11 bases between the germline ends. The cohort included 25 to 35 patients with locally advanced or metastatic urothelial carcinoma who were treated at Memorial Sloan Kettering on a trial protocol. Peripheral blood mononuclear cells were collected pretreatment and during treatment, at between 1 and 8 total time points per patient. The Qiagen DNeasy Blood extraction kit was used to purify genomic DNA from total PBMCs and tumor samples. Collected pretreatment and during treatment, PBMCs were isolated and stored as previously described.

The rearrangement joined TRBV28 to TRBJ1-2, with a weak D call of TRBD1 (6 bases match). The sample was PBMCs, taken around atezolizumab (anti-PD-L1) treatment. This TCR was recovered from a man between 65 and 85 years old with urothelial cancer. The DNA is TGTGCCAGCAAGGGGGGGGGCAACTATGGCTACACCTTC. It encodes CASKGGGNYGYTF.